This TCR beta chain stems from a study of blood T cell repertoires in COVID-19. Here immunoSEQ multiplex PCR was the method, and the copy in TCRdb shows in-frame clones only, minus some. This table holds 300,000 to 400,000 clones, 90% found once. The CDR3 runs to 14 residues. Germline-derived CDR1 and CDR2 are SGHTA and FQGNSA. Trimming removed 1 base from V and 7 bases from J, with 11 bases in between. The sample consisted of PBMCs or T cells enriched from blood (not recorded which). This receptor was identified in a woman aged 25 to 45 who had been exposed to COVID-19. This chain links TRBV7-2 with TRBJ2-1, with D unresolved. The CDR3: CASSLVNSMNEQFF. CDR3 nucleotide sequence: TGTGCCAGCAGCTTAGTCAATTCTATGAATGAGCAGTTCTTC.